This TCR beta chain was sequenced for a study of control samples from healthy donors and cancer patients. Sequencing used immunoSEQ multiplex PCR; TCRdb keeps in-frame clones, though not all of them. This table has 130,000 to 150,000 clones, roughly 94% appearing once. This CDR3 comprises 16 residues. V was clipped by 1 base and J by 2 bases; unmatched bases: 5. Germline CDR1 SGHTA, CDR2 FQGNSA. The chain couples TRBV7-2 to TRBJ2-7; 10 nucleotides line up with TRBD1. This clonotype originated in a man in his fifties or sixties with colorectal cancer. The sample taken for sequencing was PBMCs. The CDR3, as DNA: TGTGCCAGCAGCTTAGGCCCCGGGACAGGGGCCTACGAGCAGTACTTC. Its protein is CASSLGPGTGAYEQYF.